The entry that follows covers one T cell receptor (beta chain) sequence. Antigen: not known. A much more abundant neighbour one base away suggests this may be a read error. Here the CDR3 omits its conserved ending phenylalanine or tryptophan, so a read error is the likely source. These data originate in a study of T cell repertoires in cytomegalovirus infection. In the study overall: Based on public TCR beta signatures, there were indications of CMV infection and of a matching HLA type.

Using its own MiXCR run on the reads, TCRdb lists one record per CDR3 protein. Here the sample spans about 110,000 distinct CDR3 sequences, around a tenth being singletons. Findings and caveats of the study: Across the ex vivo response, the dominant clonotypes were HLA-C-restricted CMV-specific TCR beta clonotypes.

There are 18 residues in the CDR3. Germline-derived CDR1 and CDR2 are PRHDT and FYEKMQ (reference sequence). The chain uses TRBV13 and TRBJ2-1; 14 bases are shared with TRBD2. Sample: PBMCs, sequenced either directly or after in vitro stimulation (not recorded which). This TCR was recovered from a human donor in good health (CMV status not recorded). Some clones in this sample may be carry-over from other donors' samples. In nucleotides, the CDR3 is TGCGCCAGCAGCTGGAAGCGACTAGCGGGAGGGGGTTACAATGAGCAGTTCCTC. The encoded protein is CASSWKRLAGGGYNEQFL.